This TCR beta chain stems from a study of beta chain features in type 1 diabetes. This clone was seen a handful of times. The antigen is not known. V was clipped by 2 bases and J by 2 bases, with 9 bases between them. The CDR3 is 14 amino acids. Germline V gene lookup returns CDR1 SGHRS and CDR2 YFSETQ. Every isolated RNA sample was fully reverse transcribed, so sequencing captured expressed TCRB transcripts. TCRdb keeps only in-frame clones here, not all; method: immunoSEQ multiplex PCR. The sample records about 150,000 clones, approximately 8% being singletons. Findings and caveats of the study: Moderate but significant shortening of TCRB CDR3s was recorded in all four CD4+ subsets from Type 1 diabetes patients.

The sample was central memory CD4+ T cells from blood. This TCR came from a woman between 40 and 50 years old with type 1 diabetes. The V and J genes are TRBV5-1 and TRBJ2-3, with D tentatively TRBD2 (6 bases). CDR3 region: CASSFGTPTDTQYF. CDR3 sequence (DNA): TGCGCCAGCAGCTTTGGGACTCCCACAGATACGCAGTATTTT.